This TCR beta chain is drawn from a study of beta chain features in type 1 diabetes. Investigators reverse transcribed all isolated RNA, so they sequenced expressed TCRB transcripts. Method: immunoSEQ multiplex PCR; TCRdb's copy keeps in-frame clones and lacks some. Of 200,000 to 250,000 clones listed, 68% are singletons. This clone was counted between two and nine times. This sample includes further DNA sequences coding for the same CDR3. Input material: naive CD4+ T cells from blood. This receptor was identified in a man between 25 and 39 years old in good health.

CDR3 DNA sequence: TGTGCCAGCTCCTCGATGGACGAGCAGTACTTC. It yields the protein CASSSMDEQYF. V is TRBV7-2 and J is TRBJ2-7; D gene uncertain. V shed 8 bases and J shed 5 bases, with 10 bases lying between them. This CDR3 contains 11 residues. The germline V gene encodes CDR1 SGHTA and CDR2 FQGNSA.